This T cell receptor beta chain was identified during a study of CD8 T cells in ankylosing spondylitis. This clonotype has more than one count but fewer than ten. The antigen is not known. TCRdb analysed the 5' RACE reads with MiXCR anew, one entry per CDR3 protein. The sample contains a few hundred thousand distinct CDR3 sequences, 20% to 25% of which appear only once. Broader study findings: Disease-linked clones reportedly showed significant enrichment in matched ankylosing spondylitis synovial fluid. In peripheral blood, disease-linked CD8+ clones occurred at relatively low frequencies. Seemingly characteristic of ankylosing spondylitis blood was a TCR beta motif consisting of under 10 highly homologous variants.

Sequencing was performed on blood, either unsorted or a sorted T cell fraction (not recorded which). The clonotype originates from a male donor with ankylosing spondylitis.

Here the CDR3 reads CASSLAAAVYEQYF. The CDR3, as DNA: TGTGCCAGCAGCTTAGCGGCGGCAGTCTACGAGCAGTACTTC. The rearrangement joins TRBV7-9 to TRBJ2-7, with unresolved D. Trimming cost V 0 bases and J 3 bases, with 9 bases left between them. CDR1 and CDR2 from the germline V gene are SEHNR and FQNEAQ (reference sequence). This CDR3 is built from 14 residues.